What follows is one T cell receptor (beta chain) and its context. Antigen specificity is unknown. Method: immunoSEQ multiplex PCR; TCRdb's copy keeps in-frame clones and lacks some. The table records around 1.9 million clones, about 93% of them present only once. This CDR3 is built from 16 residues. After removal of 3 bases from V and 3 bases from J, the junction contained 9 bases not matched to a gene. The germline V gene has CDR1 SGDLS and CDR2 YYNGEE. The sample comes from a study of shared clonotypes between healthy human individuals. Study background: CD8 memory received one plate per donor, CD8 naive two, CD4 memory three and CD4 naive three. General study findings and limits: Sequencing depth was expected to influence donor clonotype sharing.

Naive CD8 cells lacked CD45RO and underwent positive selection for CCR7, leaving out terminally differentiated effector memory CD45RA+ cells. Material for sequencing was naive CD8+ T cells from PBMCs. This TCR was sampled from a man younger than 30 in good health. Some clones in this sample may be carry-over from other donors' samples. The chain employs TRBV9 and TRBJ2-1, with TRBD2 matching over 7 bases. The CDR3 sequence is CASSAITSAYYNEQFF. In DNA, the CDR3 is TGTGCCAGCAGCGCGATAACTAGCGCTTACTACAATGAGCAGTTCTTC.